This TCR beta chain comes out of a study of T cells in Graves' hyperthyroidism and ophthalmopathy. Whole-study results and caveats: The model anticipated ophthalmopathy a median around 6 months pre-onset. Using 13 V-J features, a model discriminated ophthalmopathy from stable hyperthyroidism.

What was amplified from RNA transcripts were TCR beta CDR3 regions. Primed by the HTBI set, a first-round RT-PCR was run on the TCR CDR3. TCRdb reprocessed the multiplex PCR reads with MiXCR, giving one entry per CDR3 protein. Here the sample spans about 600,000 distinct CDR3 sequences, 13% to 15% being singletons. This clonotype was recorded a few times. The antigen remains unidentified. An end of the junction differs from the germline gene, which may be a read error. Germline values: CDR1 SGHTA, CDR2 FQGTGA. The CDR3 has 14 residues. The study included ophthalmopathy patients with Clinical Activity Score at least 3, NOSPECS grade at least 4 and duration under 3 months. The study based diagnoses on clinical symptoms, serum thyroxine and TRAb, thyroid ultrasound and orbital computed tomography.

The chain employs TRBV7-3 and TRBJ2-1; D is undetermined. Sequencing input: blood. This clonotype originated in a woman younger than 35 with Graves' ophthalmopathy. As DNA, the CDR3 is TGTGCCAGCAGCTTAGGCGCCCTCTACGATGAGCAGTTCTTC. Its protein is CASSLGALYDEQFF.